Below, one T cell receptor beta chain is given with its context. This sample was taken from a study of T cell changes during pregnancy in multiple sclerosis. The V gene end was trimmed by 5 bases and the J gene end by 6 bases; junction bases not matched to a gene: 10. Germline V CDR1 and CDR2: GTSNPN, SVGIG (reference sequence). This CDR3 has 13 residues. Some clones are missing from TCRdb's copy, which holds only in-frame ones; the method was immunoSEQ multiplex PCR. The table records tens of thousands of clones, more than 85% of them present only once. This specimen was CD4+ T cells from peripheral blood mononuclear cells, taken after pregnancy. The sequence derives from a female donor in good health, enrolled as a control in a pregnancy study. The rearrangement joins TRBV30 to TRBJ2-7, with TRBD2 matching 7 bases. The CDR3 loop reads CAWVSGLKSEQYF. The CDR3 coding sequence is TGTGCCTGGGTTAGCGGGCTTAAGAGCGAGCAGTACTTC.